This T cell receptor (beta chain) appears in the sequencing data of a study of blood T cell repertoires in COVID-19. Living in roughly 23 US areas, the participants were between roughly 18 and 89 years of age. Assignments of participants to cohorts depended upon their own reported clinical history. V gave up 3 bases and J gave up 2 bases; unmatched junction bases: 2. The CDR3 length is 14 residues. From germline, CDR1 is SEHNR and CDR2 FQNEAQ (reference sequence). Per the authors' pipeline: From reference gene primer amplification, estimates of nucleated cell counts were derived. Method: immunoSEQ multiplex PCR; TCRdb's copy keeps in-frame clones and lacks some. That table gives V, J and clone size, and the DNA gave D and trimming. The sample yields roughly 250,000 clones, approximately 84% seen once.

Sequencing was performed on PBMCs or T cells enriched from blood (not recorded which). This receptor was identified in a woman in her forties with acute COVID-19. This chain connects TRBV7-9 to TRBJ2-7; 9 bases fit TRBD1. CDR3 loop: CASSFGDRAYEQYF. CDR3 DNA: TGTGCCAGCAGCTTTGGGGACAGGGCCTACGAGCAGTACTTC.